This T cell receptor beta chain was sequenced for a study of blood T cell repertoires in COVID-19. Study in general: Sample material is recorded as cDNA or gDNA derived from T cells, B-cell-depleted T cells, or PBMCs.

CDR1 KGHSH and CDR2 LQKENI come from the germline V gene. Trimming removed 2 bases at V and 5 bases at J, with 10 bases between. The CDR3 has 14 amino acids. The authors' processing: Amplifying reference gene primers gave estimates of nucleated cell counts. Clones were read by immunoSEQ multiplex PCR, and TCRdb kept only the in-frame ones, dropping some. The DNA gave D and trimming, while V, J and clone size come from that table. The table records about 220,000 clones, under 90% of them present only once. The gene calls are TRBV18 and TRBJ2-4; D unclear. The clonotype originates from a woman aged 55-70 years who had recovered from COVID-19. The sequencing sample was made of peripheral blood. CDR3 protein: CASSPNVVQNIQYF. The CDR3 DNA reads TGTGCCAGCTCACCAAATGTAGTACAAAACATTCAGTACTTC.